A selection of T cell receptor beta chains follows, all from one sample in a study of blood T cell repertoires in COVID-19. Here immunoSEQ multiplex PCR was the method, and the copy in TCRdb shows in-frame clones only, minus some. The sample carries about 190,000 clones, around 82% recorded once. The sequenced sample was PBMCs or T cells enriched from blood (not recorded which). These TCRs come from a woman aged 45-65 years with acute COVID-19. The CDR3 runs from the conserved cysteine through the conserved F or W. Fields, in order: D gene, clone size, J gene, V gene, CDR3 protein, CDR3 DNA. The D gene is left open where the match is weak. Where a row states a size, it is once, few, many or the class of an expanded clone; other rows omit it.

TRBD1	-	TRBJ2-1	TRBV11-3	CASERGLYNEQFF	TGTGCCAGCGAAAGGGGGCTCTACAATGAGCAGTTCTTC
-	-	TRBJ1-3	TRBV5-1	CASSWGIGQGSSSGNTIYF	TGCGCCAGCAGCTGGGGTATCGGGCAGGGTTCGAGCTCTGGAAACACCATATATTTT
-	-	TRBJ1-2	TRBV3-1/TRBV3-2	CASSQKGANYGYTF	TGTGCCAGCAGCCAGAAGGGAGCCAACTATGGCTACACCTTC
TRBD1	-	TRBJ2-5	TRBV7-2	CASSSGQGQETQYF	TGTGCCAGCAGCTCGGGACAGGGGCAGGAGACCCAGTACTTC
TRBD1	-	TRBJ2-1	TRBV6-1	CASSEGTGVYNEQFF	TGTGCCAGCAGTGAAGGGACAGGGGTTTACAATGAGCAGTTCTTC
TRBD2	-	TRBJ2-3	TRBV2	CASSSYSGGETDTQYF	TGTGCCAGCAGTTCATATAGCGGGGGGGAAACAGATACGCAGTATTTT
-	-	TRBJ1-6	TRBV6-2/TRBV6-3	CASSYWGGSSYNSPLHF	TGTGCCAGCAGTTACTGGGGGGGGAGCTCCTATAATTCACCCCTCCACTTT
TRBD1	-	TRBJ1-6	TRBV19	CASIDRGRNSPLHF	TGTGCCAGTATCGACAGGGGACGCAATTCACCCCTCCACTTT
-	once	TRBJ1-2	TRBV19	CASRPEGYGYTF	TGTGCCAGCCGACCCGAGGGCTATGGCTACACCTTC
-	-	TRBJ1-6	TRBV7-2	CASSSQSLNSPLHF	TGTGCCAGCAGCTCCCAAAGCCTCAATTCACCCCTCCACTTT
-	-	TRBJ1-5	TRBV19	CASSEGGGRPQHF	TGTGCCAGTAGTGAAGGGGGGGGACGGCCCCAGCATTTT
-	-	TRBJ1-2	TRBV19	CASTLGQGGYTF	TGTGCCAGTACCCTAGGGCAGGGAGGCTACACCTTC
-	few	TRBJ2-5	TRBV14	CASSRAKETQYF	TGTGCCAGCAGCCGAGCCAAAGAGACCCAGTACTTC
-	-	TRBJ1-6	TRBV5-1	CASSLAAANSPLHF	TGCGCCAGCAGCTTGGCAGCGGCTAATTCACCCCTCCACTTT
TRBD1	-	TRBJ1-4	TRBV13	CASSEDRAEKLFF	TGTGCCAGCAGCGAGGACAGGGCTGAAAAACTGTTTTTT
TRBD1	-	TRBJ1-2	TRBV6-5	CASSYSGQGDYGYTF	TGTGCCAGCAGTTACTCGGGTCAGGGGGACTATGGCTACACCTTC
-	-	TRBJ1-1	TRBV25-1	CASRAGPEAFF	TGTGCCAGCAGAGCAGGGCCTGAAGCTTTCTTT
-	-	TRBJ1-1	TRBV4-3	CASSQDRGGTEAFF	TGCGCCAGCAGCCAAGACAGGGGAGGGACTGAAGCTTTCTTT
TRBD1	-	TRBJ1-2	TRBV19	CASRDRGTMDGYTF	TGTGCCAGTAGGGACAGGGGGACTATGGATGGCTACACCTTC
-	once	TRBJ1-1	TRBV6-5	CASEGRGKAFF	TGTGCCAGCGAGGGGAGGGGGAAAGCTTTCTTT
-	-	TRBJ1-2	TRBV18	CASSLTDDRGGYTF	TGTGCCAGCTCACTAACGGACGACCGGGGAGGCTACACCTTC
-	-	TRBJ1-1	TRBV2	CASVAPALNTEAFF	TGTGCCAGCGTGGCTCCCGCTCTGAACACTGAAGCTTTCTTT
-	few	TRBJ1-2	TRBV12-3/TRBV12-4	CASSFNGGYTF	TGTGCCAGCAGTTTTAATGGCGGCTACACCTTC
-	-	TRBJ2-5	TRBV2	CASFRGFQETQYF	TGTGCCAGTTTTAGGGGGTTCCAAGAGACCCAGTACTTC
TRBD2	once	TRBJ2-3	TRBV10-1	CASSRTSGGEYTDTQYF	TGCGCCAGCTCCCGGACTAGCGGGGGGGAATACACAGATACGCAGTATTTT
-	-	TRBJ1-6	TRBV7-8	CASTLGGGRQGSPLHF	TGTGCCAGCACCCTAGGGGGGGGGCGTCAAGGTTCACCCCTCCACTTT
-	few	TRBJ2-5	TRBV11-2	CASSLGVGGETQYF	TGTGCCAGCAGCTTAGGTGTAGGAGGAGAGACCCAGTACTTC
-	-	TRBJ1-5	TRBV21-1	CASRKQAGGIDQPQHF	TGTGCCAGCAGAAAGCAGGCGGGTGGGATTGATCAGCCCCAGCATTTT
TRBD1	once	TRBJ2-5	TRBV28	CASRELIFVQGRKTQYF	TGTGCCAGCAGGGAATTAATCTTCGTACAGGGGCGGAAGACCCAGTACTTC
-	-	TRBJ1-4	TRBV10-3	CAISESDGGNEKLFF	TGTGCCATCAGTGAGTCGGACGGGGGTAATGAAAAACTGTTTTTT
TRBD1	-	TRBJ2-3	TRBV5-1	CASSQRQGAGTDTQYF	TGCGCCAGCAGCCAACGACAGGGGGCCGGCACAGATACGCAGTATTTT
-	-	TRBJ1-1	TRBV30	CAWSPPEKAFF	TGTGCCTGGAGTCCGCCAGAAAAGGCTTTCTTT
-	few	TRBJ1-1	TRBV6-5	CASSYSGGRNTEAFF	TGTGCCAGCAGTTACTCTGGCGGGCGGAACACTGAAGCTTTCTTT
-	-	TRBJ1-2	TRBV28	CASSLVAYGYTF	TGTGCCAGCAGTTTGGTAGCCTATGGCTACACCTTC